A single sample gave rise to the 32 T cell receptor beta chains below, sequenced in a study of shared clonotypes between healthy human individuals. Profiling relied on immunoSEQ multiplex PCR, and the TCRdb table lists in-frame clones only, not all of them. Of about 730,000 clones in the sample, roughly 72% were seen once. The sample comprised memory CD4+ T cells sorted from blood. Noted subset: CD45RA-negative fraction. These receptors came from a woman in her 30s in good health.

CDR3 sequence: CASTTGTGHGYTF. The CDR3 DNA reads TGTGCCAGCACCACCGGGACAGGGCATGGCTACACCTTC. V gene TRBV6-5 combines with J gene TRBJ1-2, with 9 bases aligning to TRBD1. Trimming cost V 7 bases and J 6 bases; bases outside gene matches: 6. This CDR3 spans 13 amino acids. CDR1 and CDR2 (germline): MNHEY, SVGAGI.

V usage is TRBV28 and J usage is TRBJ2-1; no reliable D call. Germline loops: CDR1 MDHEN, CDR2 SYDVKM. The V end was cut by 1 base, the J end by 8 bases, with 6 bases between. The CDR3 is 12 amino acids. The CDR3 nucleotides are TGTGCCAGCAGTTTATTGGGGTATGAGCAGTTCTTC. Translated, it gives CASSLLGYEQFF. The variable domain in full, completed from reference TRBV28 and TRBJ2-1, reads DVKVTQSSRYLVKRTGEKVFLECVQDMDHENMFWYRQDPGLGLRLIYFSYDVKMKEKGDIPEGYSVSREKKERFSLILESASTNQTSMYLCASSLLGYEQFFGPGTRLTVL.

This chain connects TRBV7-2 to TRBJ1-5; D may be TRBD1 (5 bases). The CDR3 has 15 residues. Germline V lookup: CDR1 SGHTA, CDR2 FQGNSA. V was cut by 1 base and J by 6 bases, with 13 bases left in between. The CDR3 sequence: CASSLEGTGSQPQHF. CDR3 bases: TGTGCCAGCAGCTTAGAAGGGACCGGGAGTCAGCCCCAGCATTTT.

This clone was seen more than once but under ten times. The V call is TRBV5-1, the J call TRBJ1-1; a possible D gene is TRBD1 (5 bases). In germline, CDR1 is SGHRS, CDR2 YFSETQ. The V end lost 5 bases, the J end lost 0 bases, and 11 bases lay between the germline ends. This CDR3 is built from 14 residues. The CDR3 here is CASSKSTVNTEAFF. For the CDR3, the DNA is TGCGCCAGCAGTAAATCGACAGTGAACACTGAAGCTTTCTTT.

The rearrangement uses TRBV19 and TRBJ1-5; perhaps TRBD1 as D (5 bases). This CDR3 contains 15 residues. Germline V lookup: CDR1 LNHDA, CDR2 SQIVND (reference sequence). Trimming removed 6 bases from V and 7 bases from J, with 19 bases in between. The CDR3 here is CASRTREGSVQPQHF. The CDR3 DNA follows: TGTGCCAGTAGAACCAGGGAGGGATCAGTCCAGCCCCAGCATTTT.

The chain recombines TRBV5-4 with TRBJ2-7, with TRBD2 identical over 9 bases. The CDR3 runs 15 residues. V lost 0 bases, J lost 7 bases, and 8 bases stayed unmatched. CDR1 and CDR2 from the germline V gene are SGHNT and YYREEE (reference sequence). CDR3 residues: CASSLGGLALWEQYF. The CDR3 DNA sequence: TGTGCCAGCAGCTTGGGGGGACTAGCCCTTTGGGAGCAGTACTTC.

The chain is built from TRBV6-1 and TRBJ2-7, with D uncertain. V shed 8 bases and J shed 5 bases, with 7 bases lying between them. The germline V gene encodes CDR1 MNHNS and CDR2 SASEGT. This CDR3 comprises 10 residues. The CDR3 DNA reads TGTGCCAGCGGAGTACACGAGCAGTACTTC. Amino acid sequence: CASGVHEQYF.

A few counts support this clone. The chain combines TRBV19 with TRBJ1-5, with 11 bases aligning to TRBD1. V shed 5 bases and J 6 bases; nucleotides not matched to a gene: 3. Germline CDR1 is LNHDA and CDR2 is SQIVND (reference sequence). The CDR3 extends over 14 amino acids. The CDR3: CASSLGTGGQPQHF. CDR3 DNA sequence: TGTGCCAGTAGTCTTGGGACAGGGGGTCAGCCCCAGCATTTT.

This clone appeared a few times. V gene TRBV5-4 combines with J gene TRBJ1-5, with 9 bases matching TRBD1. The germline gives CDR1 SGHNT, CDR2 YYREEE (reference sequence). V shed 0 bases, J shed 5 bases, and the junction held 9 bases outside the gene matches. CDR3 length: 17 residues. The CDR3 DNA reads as TGTGCCAGCAGCTTGGAATATGGACAGGGGAAATATCAGCCCCAGCATTTT. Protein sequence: CASSLEYGQGKYQPQHF.

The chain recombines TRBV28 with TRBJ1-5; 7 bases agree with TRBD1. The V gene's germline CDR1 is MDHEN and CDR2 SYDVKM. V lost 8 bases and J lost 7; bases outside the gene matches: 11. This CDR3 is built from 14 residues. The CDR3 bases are TGTGCCAGCTTAGGACAGGTCCCTGGGCAGCCCCAGCATTTT. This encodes CASLGQVPGQPQHF.

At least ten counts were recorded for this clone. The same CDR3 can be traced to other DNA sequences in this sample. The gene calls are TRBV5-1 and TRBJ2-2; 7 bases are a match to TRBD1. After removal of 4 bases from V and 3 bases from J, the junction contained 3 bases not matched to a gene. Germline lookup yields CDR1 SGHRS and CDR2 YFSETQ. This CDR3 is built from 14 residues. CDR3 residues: CASSPGTDTGELFF. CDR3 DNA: TGCGCCAGCAGCCCCGGGACAGACACCGGGGAGCTGTTTTTT.

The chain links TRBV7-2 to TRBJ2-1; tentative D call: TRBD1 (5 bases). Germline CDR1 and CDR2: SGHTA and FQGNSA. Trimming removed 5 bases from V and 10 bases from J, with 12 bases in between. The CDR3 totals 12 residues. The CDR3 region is CASSPDGAEQFF. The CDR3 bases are TGTGCCAGCAGCCCCGATGGGGCGGAGCAGTTCTTC.

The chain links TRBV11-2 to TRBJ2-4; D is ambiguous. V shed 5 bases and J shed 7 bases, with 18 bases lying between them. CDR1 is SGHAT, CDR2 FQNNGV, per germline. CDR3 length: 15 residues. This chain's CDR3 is CASSNDASGANIQYF. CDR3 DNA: TGTGCCAGCAGCAACGACGCCTCCGGCGCCAACATTCAGTACTTC.

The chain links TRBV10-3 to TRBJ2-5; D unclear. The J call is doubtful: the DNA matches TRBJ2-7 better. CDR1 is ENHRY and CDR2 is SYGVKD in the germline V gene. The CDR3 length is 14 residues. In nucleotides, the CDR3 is TGTGCCATCAGTGAGTCTTTAACTCCCTACGAGCAGTACTTC. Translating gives CAISESLTPYEQYF.

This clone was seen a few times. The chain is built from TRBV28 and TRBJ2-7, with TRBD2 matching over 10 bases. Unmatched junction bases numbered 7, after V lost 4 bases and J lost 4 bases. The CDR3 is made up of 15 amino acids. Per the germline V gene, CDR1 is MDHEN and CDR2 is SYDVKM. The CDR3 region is CASSSPSGSRYEQYF. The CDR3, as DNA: TGTGCCAGCAGTTCCCCTAGCGGGAGTAGATACGAGCAGTACTTC.

The CDR3 DNA reads as TGTGCCCACCAGGGAACAGGGACCGGCGGGGAGCTGTTTTTT. It encodes CAHQGTGTGGELFF. V gene TRBV28 combines with J gene TRBJ2-2; the D gene is possibly TRBD1 (6 bases). CDR3 length equals 14 residues. Between the trimmed V and J ends, which lost 11 bases and 7 bases, there was a span of 20 bases. Germline CDR1 reads MDHEN; CDR2 reads SYDVKM.

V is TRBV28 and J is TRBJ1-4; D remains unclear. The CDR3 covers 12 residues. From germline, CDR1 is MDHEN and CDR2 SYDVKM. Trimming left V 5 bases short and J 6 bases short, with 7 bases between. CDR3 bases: TGTGCCAGCAGTGCGATATATGAAAAACTGTTTTTT. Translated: CASSAIYEKLFF.

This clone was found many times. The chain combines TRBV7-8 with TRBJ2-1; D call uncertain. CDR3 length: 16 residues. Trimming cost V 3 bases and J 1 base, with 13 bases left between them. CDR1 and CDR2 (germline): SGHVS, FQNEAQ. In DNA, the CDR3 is TGTGCCAGCAGCTTGTCCAGAACTCCTTCCTACAATGAGCAGTTCTTC. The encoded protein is CASSLSRTPSYNEQFF.

In DNA, the CDR3 is TGTGCCAGTACCTCATCAGGACTAGCGTTCGGGGAGCAGTTCTTC. It yields the protein CASTSSGLAFGEQFF. The chain uses TRBV19 and TRBJ2-1; 9 nucleotides line up with TRBD2. The germline V gene encodes CDR1 LNHDA and CDR2 SQIVND (reference sequence). The V and J ends lost 7 bases and 10 bases, in that order; junction bases with no gene match: 14. CDR3 length: 15 amino acids.

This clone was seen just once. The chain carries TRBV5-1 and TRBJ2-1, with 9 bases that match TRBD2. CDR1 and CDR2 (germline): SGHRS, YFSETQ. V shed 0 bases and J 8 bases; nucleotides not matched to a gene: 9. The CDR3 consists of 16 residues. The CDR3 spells CASSLASGRLIDEQFF. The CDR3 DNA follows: TGCGCCAGCAGCTTGGCCAGCGGGAGGTTAATTGATGAGCAGTTCTTC.

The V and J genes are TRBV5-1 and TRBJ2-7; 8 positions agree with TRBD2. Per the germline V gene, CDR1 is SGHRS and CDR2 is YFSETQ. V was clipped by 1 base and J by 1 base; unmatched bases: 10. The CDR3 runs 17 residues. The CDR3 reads CASSLRSLAEGSYEQYF. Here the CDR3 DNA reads TGCGCCAGCAGCTTGAGGTCACTAGCGGAGGGGTCCTACGAGCAGTACTTC.

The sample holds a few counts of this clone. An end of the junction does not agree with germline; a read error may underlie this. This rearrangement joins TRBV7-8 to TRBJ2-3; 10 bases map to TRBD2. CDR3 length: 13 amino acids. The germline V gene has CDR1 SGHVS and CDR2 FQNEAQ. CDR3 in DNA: TGTGCCAGCAGCTTCCGGGAGTCTAGCGGGAGTCATTTT. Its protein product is CASSFRESSGSHF.

DNA for the CDR3: TGTGCCACAGTAAACGCAGGGATGTACGAGCAGTACTTC. This encodes CATVNAGMYEQYF. The chain has TRBV28 and TRBJ2-7, with D possibly being TRBD1 (5 bases). This CDR3 is built from 13 residues. Per germline, CDR1 MDHEN and CDR2 SYDVKM. The V gene lost 10 bases and the J gene lost 4 bases, with 17 bases spanning the gap.

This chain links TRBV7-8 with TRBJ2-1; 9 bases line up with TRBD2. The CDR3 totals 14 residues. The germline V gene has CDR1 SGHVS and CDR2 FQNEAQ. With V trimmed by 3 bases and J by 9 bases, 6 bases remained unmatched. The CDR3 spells CASSLREGPAEQFF. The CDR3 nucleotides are TGTGCCAGCAGCTTGCGGGAGGGCCCAGCTGAGCAGTTCTTC. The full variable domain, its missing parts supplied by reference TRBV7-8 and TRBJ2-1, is GAGVSQSPRYKVAKRGQDVALRCDPISGHVSLFWYQQALGQGPEFLTYFQNEAQLDKSGLPSDRFFAERPEGSVSTLKIQRTQQEDSAVYLCASSLREGPAEQFFGPGTRLTVL.

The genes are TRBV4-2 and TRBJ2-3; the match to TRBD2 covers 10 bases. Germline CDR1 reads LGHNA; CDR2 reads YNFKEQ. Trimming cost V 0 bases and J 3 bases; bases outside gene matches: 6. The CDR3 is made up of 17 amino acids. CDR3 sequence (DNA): TGTGCCAGCAGCCAAGAGGCTAGCGGGAGTAGGACAGATACGCAGTATTTT. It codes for CASSQEASGSRTDTQYF.

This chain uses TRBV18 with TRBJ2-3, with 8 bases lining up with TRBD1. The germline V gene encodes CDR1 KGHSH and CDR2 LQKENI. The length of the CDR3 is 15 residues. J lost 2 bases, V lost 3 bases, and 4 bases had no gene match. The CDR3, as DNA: TGTGCCAGCTCACCGCAGGGGGCCCTCACAGATACGCAGTATTTT. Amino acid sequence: CASSPQGALTDTQYF.

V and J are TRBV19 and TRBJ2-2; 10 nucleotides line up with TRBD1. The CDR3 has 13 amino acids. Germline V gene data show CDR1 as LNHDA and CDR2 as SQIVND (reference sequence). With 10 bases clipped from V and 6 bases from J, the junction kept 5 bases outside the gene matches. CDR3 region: CATLDRGAGELFF. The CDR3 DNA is TGTGCCACCCTGGACAGGGGGGCCGGGGAGCTGTTTTTT.

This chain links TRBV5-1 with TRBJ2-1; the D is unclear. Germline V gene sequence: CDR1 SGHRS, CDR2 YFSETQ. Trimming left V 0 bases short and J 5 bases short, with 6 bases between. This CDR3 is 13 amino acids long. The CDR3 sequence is CASSLGEDNEQFF. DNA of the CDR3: TGCGCCAGCAGCTTGGGAGAGGACAATGAGCAGTTCTTC.

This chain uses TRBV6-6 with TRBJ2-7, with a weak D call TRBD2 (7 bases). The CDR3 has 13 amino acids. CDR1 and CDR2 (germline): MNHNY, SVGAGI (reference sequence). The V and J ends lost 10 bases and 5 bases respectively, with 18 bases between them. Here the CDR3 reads CATGGPNGDEQYF. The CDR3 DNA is TGTGCCACCGGGGGGCCCAACGGGGACGAGCAGTACTTC.

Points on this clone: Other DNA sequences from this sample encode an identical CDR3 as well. CDR3 coding DNA: TGCGCCAGCAGCGACCGACAGGGGAGCGGGGCCAACGTCCTGACTTTC. Translated: CASSDRQGSGANVLTF. The chain employs TRBV4-1 and TRBJ2-6; TRBD1 matches at 8 bases. This CDR3 contains 16 residues. Trimming took 5 bases from V and 4 from J; bases not matched to a gene: 7. Germline values: CDR1 MGHRA, CDR2 YSYEKL.

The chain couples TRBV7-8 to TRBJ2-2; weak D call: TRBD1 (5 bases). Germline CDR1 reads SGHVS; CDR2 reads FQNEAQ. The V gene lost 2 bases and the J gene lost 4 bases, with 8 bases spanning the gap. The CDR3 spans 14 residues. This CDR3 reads CASSLIRVTGELFF. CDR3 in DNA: TGTGCCAGCAGCTTAATCAGGGTCACCGGGGAGCTGTTTTTT. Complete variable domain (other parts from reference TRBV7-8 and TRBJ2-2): GAGVSQSPRYKVAKRGQDVALRCDPISGHVSLFWYQQALGQGPEFLTYFQNEAQLDKSGLPSDRFFAERPEGSVSTLKIQRTQQEDSAVYLCASSLIRVTGELFFGEGSRLTVL.

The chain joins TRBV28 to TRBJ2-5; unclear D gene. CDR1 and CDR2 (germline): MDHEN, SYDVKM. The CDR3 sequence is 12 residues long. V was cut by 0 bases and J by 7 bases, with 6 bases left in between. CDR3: CASSLWFGTQYF. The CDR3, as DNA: TGTGCCAGCAGTTTATGGTTCGGGACCCAGTACTTC.